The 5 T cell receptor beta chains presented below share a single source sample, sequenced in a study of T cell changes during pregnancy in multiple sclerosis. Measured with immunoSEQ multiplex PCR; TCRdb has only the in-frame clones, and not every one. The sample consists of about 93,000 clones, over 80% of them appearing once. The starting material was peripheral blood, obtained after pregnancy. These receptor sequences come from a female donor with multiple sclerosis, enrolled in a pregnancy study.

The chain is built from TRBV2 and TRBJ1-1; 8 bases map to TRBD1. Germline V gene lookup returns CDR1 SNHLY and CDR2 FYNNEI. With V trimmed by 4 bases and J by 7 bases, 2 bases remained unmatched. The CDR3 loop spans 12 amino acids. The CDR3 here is CASSGQGLEAFF. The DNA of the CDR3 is TGTGCCAGCAGTGGACAGGGGCTTGAAGCTTTCTTT.

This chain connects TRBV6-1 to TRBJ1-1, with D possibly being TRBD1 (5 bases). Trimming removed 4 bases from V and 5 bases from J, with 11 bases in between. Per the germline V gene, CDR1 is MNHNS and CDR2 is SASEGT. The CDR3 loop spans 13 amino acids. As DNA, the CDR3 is TGTGCCAGCAGTGCTTTGGGGGGTACTGAAGCTTTCTTT. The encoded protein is CASSALGGTEAFF.

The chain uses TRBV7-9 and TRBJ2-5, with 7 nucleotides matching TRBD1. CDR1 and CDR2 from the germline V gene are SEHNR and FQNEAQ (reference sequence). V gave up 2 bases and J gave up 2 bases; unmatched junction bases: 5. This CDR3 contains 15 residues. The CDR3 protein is CASSLRRGQQETQYF. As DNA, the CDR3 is TGTGCCAGCAGCTTAAGACGGGGACAGCAAGAGACCCAGTACTTC.

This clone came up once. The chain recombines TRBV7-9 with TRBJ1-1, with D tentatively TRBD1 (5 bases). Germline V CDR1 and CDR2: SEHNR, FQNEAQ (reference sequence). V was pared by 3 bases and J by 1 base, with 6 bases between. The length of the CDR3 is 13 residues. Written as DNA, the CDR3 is TGTGCCAGCAGCTTCGGGGGGAACACTGAAGCTTTCTTT. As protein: CASSFGGNTEAFF.

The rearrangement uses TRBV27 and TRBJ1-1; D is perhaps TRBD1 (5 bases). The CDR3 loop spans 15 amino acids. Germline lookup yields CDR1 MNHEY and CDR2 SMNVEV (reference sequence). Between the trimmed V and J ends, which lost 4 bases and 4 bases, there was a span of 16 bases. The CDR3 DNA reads TGTGCCAGCAGTTATTCGGGCAGGGTAAGCACTGAAGCTTTCTTT. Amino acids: CASSYSGRVSTEAFF.